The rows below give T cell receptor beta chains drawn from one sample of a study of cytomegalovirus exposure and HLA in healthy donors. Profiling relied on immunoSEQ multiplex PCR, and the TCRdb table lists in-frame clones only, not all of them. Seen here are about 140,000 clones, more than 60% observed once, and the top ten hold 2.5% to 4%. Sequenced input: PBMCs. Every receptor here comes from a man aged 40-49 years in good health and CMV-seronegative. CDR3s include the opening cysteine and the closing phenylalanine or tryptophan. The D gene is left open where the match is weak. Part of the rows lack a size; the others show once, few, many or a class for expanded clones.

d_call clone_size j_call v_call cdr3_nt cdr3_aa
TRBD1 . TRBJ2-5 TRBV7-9 TGTTCCAGCAGCTCCCGACAGGGGGCGGGGGGTATAGAGACCCAGTACTTC CSSSSRQGAGGIETQYF
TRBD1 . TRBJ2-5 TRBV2 TGTGCCAGCAGGAGCCTTCGGGACAGGGAAGAGACCCAGTACTTC CASRSLRDREETQYF
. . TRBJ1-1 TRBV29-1 TGCAGCGCCTCGGGAGGTAACACTGAAGCTTTCTTT CSASGGNTEAFF
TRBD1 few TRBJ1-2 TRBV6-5 TGTGCCAGCAGTTACTCGGGGACAGACTATGGCTACACCTTC CASSYSGTDYGYTF
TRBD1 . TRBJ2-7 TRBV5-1 TGCGCCAGCAGCCTAATACCGACAGGGACAACCTACGAGCAGTACTTC CASSLIPTGTTYEQYF
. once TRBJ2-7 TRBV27 TGTGCCAGCAGGCCCGGACACCCAGGGCGATTGGTTGTGCAAAACTACGAGCAGTACTTC CASRPGHPGRLVVQNYEQYF
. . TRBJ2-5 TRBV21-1 TGTGCCAGCAGCAATGATGGGGGGGGAGAGGGAGGGGAGACCCAGTACTTC CASSNDGGGEGGETQYF
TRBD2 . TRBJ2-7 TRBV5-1 TGCGCCAGCAGCTTGGTGGTAGCGGGGACCTACGAGCAGTACTTC CASSLVVAGTYEQYF
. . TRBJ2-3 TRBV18 TGTGCCAGCTCACCACCCGGCAGGGCCCGGGGGGATACGCAGTATTTT CASSPPGRARGDTQYF
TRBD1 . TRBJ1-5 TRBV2 TGTGCCAGCAGTGGGGGAGTTAACAGGGGGATCCAGCCCCAGCATTTT CASSGGVNRGIQPQHF
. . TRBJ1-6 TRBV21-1 TGTGCCAGCAGCAAAGCGTTCTCCCCCAGGGAAAGGAATTCACCCCTCCACTTT CASSKAFSPRERNSPLHF
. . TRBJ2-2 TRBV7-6 TGTGCCAGCAGCTTCGCGTACACCGGGGAGCTGTTTTTT CASSFAYTGELFF
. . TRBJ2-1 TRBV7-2 TGTGCCAGCAGCCCTGGCCCCCTACAGGGTCCGCAGTTCTTC CASSPGPLQGPQFF
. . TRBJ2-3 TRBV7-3 TGTGCCAGCAGCCCCCGCCCCCGGGGGGCATCGGATACGCAGTATTTT CASSPRPRGASDTQYF
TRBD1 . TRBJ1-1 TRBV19 TGTGCCAGTAGTATAGGCTTACAGGGGTACGGGACTGAAGCTTTCTTT CASSIGLQGYGTEAFF
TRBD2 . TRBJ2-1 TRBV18 TGTGCCAGCTCACCACGGACTAGTGGTGAAAATGAGCAGTTCTTC CASSPRTSGENEQFF
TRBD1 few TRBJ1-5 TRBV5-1 TGCGCCAGCAGCTACGGGACAGATCAGCCCCAGCATTTT CASSYGTDQPQHF
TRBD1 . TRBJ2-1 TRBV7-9 TGTGCCAGCAGCTTCGGGGACAGGGATGAGCAGTTCTTC CASSFGDRDEQFF
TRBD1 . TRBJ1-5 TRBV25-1 TGTGCCAGCAGTAGGACAGGGGAAACTCAGCCCCAGCATTTT CASSRTGETQPQHF
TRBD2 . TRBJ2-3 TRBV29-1 TGCAGCGTTGAAGATCCGCCTAGCGGGGTAACGCAGTATTTT CSVEDPPSGVTQYF
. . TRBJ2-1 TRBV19 TGTGCCAGTAGTAGGGGACTTTACAATGAGCAGTTCTTC CASSRGLYNEQFF
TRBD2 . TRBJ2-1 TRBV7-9 TGTGCCAGCAGCTTAAACTTACGACTAGCGGGGGGATACAATGAGCAGTTCTTC CASSLNLRLAGGYNEQFF
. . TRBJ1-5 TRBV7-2 TGTGCCAGCAGCCCTAGAGTCAGTTTTAGCAATCAGCCCCAGCATTTT CASSPRVSFSNQPQHF
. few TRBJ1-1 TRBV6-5 TGTGCCAGCTCGGGGTTGGACACTGAAGCTTTCTTT CASSGLDTEAFF
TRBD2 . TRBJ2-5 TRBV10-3 TGTGCCATCAGTGGTTTAGCGGGGGGGCAAGGAGAGACCCAGTACTTC CAISGLAGGQGETQYF
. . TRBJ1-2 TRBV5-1 TGCGCCAGCAGCCCACACGAGAGAGGGGGCTACACCTTC CASSPHERGGYTF
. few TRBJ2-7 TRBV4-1 TGCGCCAGCAGCAGCAACTACCCGACAGGTGACGAGCAGTACTTC CASSSNYPTGDEQYF
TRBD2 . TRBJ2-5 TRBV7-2 TGTGCCAGCAGCTATCCGGGCGGGGGTAAGACCCAGTACTTC CASSYPGGGKTQYF
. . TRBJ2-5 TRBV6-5 TGTGCCAGCAGCCTTTACGGGGAGACCCAGTACTTC CASSLYGETQYF
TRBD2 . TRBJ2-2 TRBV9 TGTGCCAGCAGCCTCGGGACTATTGGATACACCGGGGAGCTGTTTTTT CASSLGTIGYTGELFF
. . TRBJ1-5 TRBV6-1 TGTGCCAGCGGGCCGGCGGGAGGGGGTCAGCCCCAGCATTTT CASGPAGGGQPQHF
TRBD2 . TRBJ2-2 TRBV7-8 TGTGCCAGCAGAGAAGCGGGGGAAACCGGGGAGCTGTTTTTT CASREAGETGELFF
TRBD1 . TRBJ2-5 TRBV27 TGTGCCAGCAGTTCGGCGGACAGGGTGGGAGAGACCCAGTACTTC CASSSADRVGETQYF
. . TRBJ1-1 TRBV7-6 TGTGCCAGCAGCTTAGATCGGGGGAACACTGAAGCTTTCTTT CASSLDRGNTEAFF
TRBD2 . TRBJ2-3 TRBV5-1 TGCGCCAGCAGCTTGAGGACTAGCGGGGGGGCGGCAGATACGCAGTATTTT CASSLRTSGGAADTQYF
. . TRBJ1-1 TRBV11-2 TGTGCCAGCAGCCCCAGAGGGCGCACTGAAGCTTTCTTT CASSPRGRTEAFF
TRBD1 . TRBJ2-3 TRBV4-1 TGCGCCAGCAGCTTGGACAGGGGAGATACGCAGTATTTT CASSLDRGDTQYF
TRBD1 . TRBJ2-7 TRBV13 TGTGCCAGCAGCGCAGGACAGGGAAACTCCTACGGGCAGTACTTC CASSAGQGNSYGQYF
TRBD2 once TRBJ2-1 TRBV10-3 TGTGCCATCAGTGACCCGAGGACTAGCGGGGGGCCAGGGAATGAGCAGTTCTTC CAISDPRTSGGPGNEQFF
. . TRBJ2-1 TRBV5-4 TGTGCCAGCAGCTTAAGCGGTCGGGGGGCGGACGATGAGCAGTTCTTC CASSLSGRGADDEQFF
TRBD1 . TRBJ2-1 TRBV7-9 TGTTCCAGCACTCAACGCCGGGGACAGGGAATACACAATGAGCAGTTCTTC CSSTQRRGQGIHNEQFF